The subject of this entry is one TCR beta chain. Measured with immunoSEQ multiplex PCR; TCRdb has only the in-frame clones, and not every one. Of 200,000 to 300,000 clones in the sample, about four fifths were seen once. Trimming took 3 bases from V and 2 from J; bases not matched to a gene: 7. Germline V gene sequence: CDR1 KGHSH, CDR2 LQKENI. CDR3 length: 15 residues. Grouping used clinical history reported by participants in a survey and questionnaire. This sample is part of a study of blood T cell repertoires in COVID-19. On the study more broadly: Specimens from acute and convalescent COVID-19 originated in the United States, Italy and Spain.

Sequences were obtained from PBMCs or T cells enriched from blood (not recorded which). This clonotype was sampled from a woman in her thirties or forties who had been exposed to COVID-19. The V call is TRBV18, the J call TRBJ2-7; 7 positions match TRBD1. For the CDR3, the DNA is TGTGCCAGCTCACCCTTCCGGGACAGACCCTACGAGCAGTACTTC. Translated, it gives CASSPFRDRPYEQYF.